Presented here are 17 T cell receptor beta chains from one specimen sequenced in a study of graft-versus-host responses after intestinal transplantation. The authors processed graft tissue to release intraepithelial and lamina propria lymphocytes. TCRdb keeps only in-frame clones here, not all; method: immunoSEQ multiplex PCR. Seen here are about 6,400 clones, 83% observed once, and the top ten hold 7.5% to 8%. Sample: ileum tissue, taken approximately 290 days after intestinal transplant. Source of these receptors: a human patient who received an intestinal transplant, so some T cells may come from the graft donor.

This clone appeared once. The chain links TRBV11-2 to TRBJ1-5, with 7 bases lining up with TRBD1. There are 13 residues in the CDR3. Germline V gene data show CDR1 as SGHAT and CDR2 as FQNNGV. J gave up 11 bases and V 2 bases, and 6 bases lay outside the gene matches. The CDR3 is CASSLRGGQAQHF. The CDR3 DNA sequence: TGTGCCAGCAGCTTAAGGGGCGGACAGGCCCAGCATTTT.

The chain is built from TRBV20-1 and TRBJ2-7; D unclear. Trimming shortened V by 3 bases and J by 3 bases, and 0 bases separated the two germline ends. CDR3 length: 9 amino acids. The germline gives CDR1 DFQATT, CDR2 SNEGSKA (reference sequence). CDR3: CSASYEQYF. In DNA, the CDR3 is TGCAGTGCTAGCTACGAGCAGTACTTC.

The chain recombines TRBV28 with TRBJ2-5, with a possible D match to TRBD1 (5 bases). Germline V gives CDR1 MDHEN, CDR2 SYDVKM. With 5 bases removed from V and 5 bases from J, the gap between germline ends came to 15 bases. The CDR3 extends over 14 amino acids. CDR3 nucleotides: TGTGCCAGCAGTCCACCACAGGTTTCTGAGACCCAGTACTTC. Protein product: CASSPPQVSETQYF. The full variable domain, completed using reference TRBV28 and TRBJ2-5, is DVKVTQSSRYLVKRTGEKVFLECVQDMDHENMFWYRQDPGLGLRLIYFSYDVKMKEKGDIPEGYSVSREKKERFSLILESASTNQTSMYLCASSPPQVSETQYFGPGTRLLVL.

The chain carries TRBV27 and TRBJ1-2, with D possibly being TRBD1 (5 bases). From germline, CDR1 is MNHEY and CDR2 SMNVEV (reference sequence). Between the trimmed V and J ends, which lost 4 bases and 2 bases, there was a span of 5 bases. The CDR3 has 12 residues. CDR3 nucleotide sequence: TGTGCCAGCAGTTGGGACAACTATGGCTACACCTTC. Protein product: CASSWDNYGYTF.

This clone appeared a single time. This sequence joins TRBV6-5 and TRBJ1-2; tentatively, D is TRBD1 (6 bases). There are 14 residues in the CDR3. V lost 5 bases and J 4 bases, leaving 14 bases between the germline ends. In germline, CDR1 is MNHEY, CDR2 SVGAGI. The CDR3 sequence: CASSAQGSRYGYTF. The CDR3 bases are TGTGCCAGCAGTGCACAGGGTTCCCGCTATGGCTACACCTTC.

The rearrangement joins TRBV4-1 to TRBJ1-2, with unresolved D. The CDR3 has 14 amino acids. V gave up 1 base and J gave up 4 bases, with 10 bases separating them. Germline-derived CDR1 and CDR2 are MGHRA and YSYEKL. As DNA, the CDR3 is TGCGCCAGCAGCCAAGGGCCTAGGGCCTATGGCTACACCTTC. This gives the protein CASSQGPRAYGYTF.

CDR3 nucleotides: TGCGCCAGCAGGACAGGGGGCGCAGATACGCAGTATTTT. This encodes CASRTGGADTQYF. The genes are TRBV5-1 and TRBJ2-3, with 10 bases that match TRBD1. The trim removed 5 bases at V and 4 bases at J, leaving 1 base unmatched. CDR1 is SGHRS, CDR2 YFSETQ, per germline. The CDR3 is 13 residues long.

CDR3 DNA: TGCGCCAGCAGCTTGGAAGCAGGCTCCTATAATTCACCCCTCCACTTT. Its protein product is CASSLEAGSYNSPLHF. This rearrangement joins TRBV5-1 to TRBJ1-6; D not resolved. CDR3 length: 16 amino acids. In germline, CDR1 is SGHRS, CDR2 YFSETQ. With 0 bases removed from V and 0 bases from J, the gap between germline ends came to 7 bases.

The chain uses TRBV6-5 and TRBJ1-2; D is perhaps TRBD1 (5 bases). Trimming pared 4 bases from V and 2 bases from J, leaving 8 bases between. Germline lookup yields CDR1 MNHEY and CDR2 SVGAGI. This CDR3 has 13 amino acids. In DNA, the CDR3 is TGTGCCAGCAGTTCCGGGGGAAACTATGGCTACACCTTC. Translated, it gives CASSSGGNYGYTF.

V is TRBV11-3 and J is TRBJ2-1; D is unclear. Germline V lookup: CDR1 SGHNT, CDR2 YENEEA. The ends were cut back, 11 bases at V and 10 bases at J, with 18 bases in the middle. The CDR3 is made up of 12 amino acids. CDR3: CAPARTAWEQFF. In nucleotides, the CDR3 is TGTGCCCCTGCCCGGACGGCGTGGGAGCAGTTCTTC.

The rearrangement links TRBV11-2 to TRBJ2-7, with TRBD2 matching 7 bases. The CDR3 totals 11 residues. J gave up 12 bases and V 0 bases, and 2 bases lay outside the gene matches. Germline-derived CDR1 and CDR2 are SGHAT and FQNNGV. CDR3 loop: CASSLDRGRYF. In DNA form, the CDR3 reads TGTGCCAGCAGCTTAGATCGCGGGAGGTACTTC.

The chain combines TRBV10-1 with TRBJ2-7; D is undetermined. Germline V lookup: CDR1 WNHNN, CDR2 SYGVQD (reference sequence). CDR3 length: 14 amino acids. V lost 3 bases and J lost 1, with 10 bases in between. CDR3 residues: CASSDRAGSYEQYF. The CDR3 bases are TGCGCCAGCAGTGATCGGGCCGGTTCCTACGAGCAGTACTTC.

The chain joins TRBV11-2 to TRBJ1-1, with a tentative D call TRBD1 (6 bases). The V end lost 5 bases, the J end lost 0 bases, and 22 bases lay between the germline ends. CDR1 is SGHAT, CDR2 FQNNGV, per germline. There are 18 residues in the CDR3. CDR3 coding DNA: TGTGCCAGCAGCCTCTTCGACAGGTCCTCTTTTCTGAACACTGAAGCTTTCTTT. The encoded protein is CASSLFDRSSFLNTEAFF.

The chain uses TRBV6-5 and TRBJ2-5; a weak D match, TRBD2 (5 bases). V gave up 6 bases and J gave up 13 bases, with 15 bases separating them. The CDR3 spans 11 residues. Germline assignment: CDR1 MNHEY and CDR2 SVGAGI. CDR3 in DNA: TGTGCCAGCAGAAAGCTCCGGAGGACGTACTTC. Its protein is CASRKLRRTYF.

The genes are TRBV28 and TRBJ1-2, with 9 bases matching TRBD1. The CDR3 sequence is 13 residues long. The trim removed 2 bases at V and 5 bases at J, leaving 0 bases unmatched. Germline V gene lookup returns CDR1 MDHEN and CDR2 SYDVKM. The chain's CDR3 is CASSLGQGYGYTF. The CDR3 nucleotides are TGTGCCAGCAGTTTAGGACAGGGGTATGGCTACACCTTC.

V is TRBV6-5 and J is TRBJ2-7, with 8 bases aligning to TRBD1. Germline values: CDR1 MNHEY, CDR2 SVGAGI. V dropped 6 bases and J dropped 1; count of bases not matched to a gene: 5. The CDR3 sequence is 14 residues long. The CDR3 nucleotides read TGTGCCAGCAGCCGGGACAGGCAATCCTACGAGCAGTACTTC. Translating it yields CASSRDRQSYEQYF.

The chain employs TRBV21-1 and TRBJ2-7; the D call of TRBD1 is as the table states it, not checked on the DNA. TRBV21-1 is listed as a pseudogene. CDR3 length equals 14 residues. CDR3 amino acids: CASSKGGQSGEQYF. CDR3 DNA: TGTGCCAGCAGCAAAGGAGGACAGTCCGGCGAGCAGTACTTC.